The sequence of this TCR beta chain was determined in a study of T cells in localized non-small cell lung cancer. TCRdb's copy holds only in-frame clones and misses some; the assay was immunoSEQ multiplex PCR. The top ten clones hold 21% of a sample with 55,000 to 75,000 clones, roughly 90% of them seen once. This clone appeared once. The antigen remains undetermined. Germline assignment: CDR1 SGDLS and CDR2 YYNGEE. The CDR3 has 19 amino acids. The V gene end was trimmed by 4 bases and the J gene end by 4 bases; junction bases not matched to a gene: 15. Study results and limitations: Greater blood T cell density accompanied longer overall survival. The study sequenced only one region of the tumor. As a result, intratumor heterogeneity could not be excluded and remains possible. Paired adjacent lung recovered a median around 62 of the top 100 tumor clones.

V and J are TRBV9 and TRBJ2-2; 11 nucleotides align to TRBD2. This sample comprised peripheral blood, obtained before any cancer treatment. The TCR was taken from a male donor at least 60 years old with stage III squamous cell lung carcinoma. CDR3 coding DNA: TGTGCCAGCAGCCCACGGACTAGCGGGCGGATAAGTGGCACCGGGGAGCTGTTTTTT. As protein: CASSPRTSGRISGTGELFF.